A single sample gave rise to the 8 T cell receptor beta chains below, sequenced in a study of T-cell memory formation after mild COVID-19. TCRdb used MiXCR to reprocess the 5' RACE reads, holding one entry per CDR3 protein. The sample holds around 250,000 distinct CDR3 sequences, roughly 17% seen once. The specimen was PBMCs or a T cell subset sorted from them (not recorded which). Receptors were obtained from a man between 18 and 35 years old who had mild COVID-19 (a few samples of this study predate the infection). Cell type and time point are not known.

This clonotype was detected only a few times. The chain recombines TRBV7-2 with TRBJ2-2; possible D gene TRBD1, 5 bases. Germline values: CDR1 SGHTA, CDR2 FQGNSA. Trimming removed 5 bases at V and 5 bases at J, with 18 bases between. The CDR3 spans 16 residues. In DNA form, the CDR3 reads TGTGCCAGCAGCCCCAGGGCAGCCTTCTATACCGGGGAGCTGTTTTTT. Its translation: CASSPRAAFYTGELFF.

This clonotype appeared a few times. The J gene is TRBJ2-5, the V gene TRBV19; 8 nucleotides match TRBD1. The CDR3 sequence is 14 residues long. Germline values: CDR1 LNHDA, CDR2 SQIVND (reference sequence). The V segment lost 3 bases and the J segment 4 bases; nucleotides outside the gene matches: 4. CDR3 DNA sequence: TGTGCCAGTAGTATTTCAGGGGGCGGAGAGACCCAGTACTTC. Its translation: CASSISGGGETQYF.

The chain is built from TRBV28 and TRBJ2-3; 7 bases are shared with TRBD1. Germline V lookup: CDR1 MDHEN, CDR2 SYDVKM. The CDR3 length is 13 residues. V lost 5 bases and J lost 5; bases outside the gene matches: 4. This chain's CDR3 is CASSPRQGDTQYF. The CDR3 bases are TGTGCCAGCAGTCCCCGACAGGGAGATACGCAGTATTTT.

This chain uses TRBV29-1 with TRBJ1-5; D perhaps matches TRBD1 (5 bases). The CDR3 consists of 14 residues. The V and J ends lost 8 bases and 0 bases respectively, with 14 bases between them. CDR1 is SQVTM, CDR2 ANQGSEA, per germline. CDR3 sequence reads: CSPERRGSNQPQHF. The CDR3 nucleotides read TGCAGCCCGGAACGGAGGGGTAGCAATCAGCCCCAGCATTTT.

V usage is TRBV7-9 and J usage is TRBJ2-5; D is perhaps TRBD2 (5 bases). This CDR3 region has 14 residues. Germline loops: CDR1 SEHNR, CDR2 FQNEAQ (reference sequence). Deletions cut 3 bases from V and 5 bases from J, with 13 bases between. CDR3 residues: CASSFPGFSETQYF. The CDR3 DNA reads as TGTGCCAGCAGCTTCCCGGGGTTCAGCGAGACCCAGTACTTC. The variable domain in full, completed from reference TRBV7-9 and TRBJ2-5, reads DTGVSQNPRHKITKRGQNVTFRCDPISEHNRLYWYRQTLGQGPEFLTYFQNEAQLEKSRLLSDRFSAERPKGSFSTLEIQRTEQGDSAMYLCASSFPGFSETQYFGPGTRLLVL.

The gene calls are TRBV2 and TRBJ1-2; the D gene is possibly TRBD1 (6 bases). The CDR3 extends over 11 amino acids. Germline CDR1 is SNHLY and CDR2 is FYNNEI. Trimming shortened V by 7 bases and J by 3 bases, and 6 bases separated the two germline ends. The chain's CDR3 is CASNRDYGYTF. CDR3 coding DNA: TGTGCCAGCAACAGGGACTATGGCTACACCTTC.

This clonotype was observed at least ten times. This sequence joins TRBV10-3 and TRBJ2-6; D is unresolved. Trimming stripped 3 bases from V and 2 bases from J, with 8 bases between. Germline loops: CDR1 ENHRY, CDR2 SYGVKD. This CDR3 has 15 residues. Here the CDR3 reads CAISDSFTGANVLTF. In DNA, the CDR3 is TGTGCCATCAGTGATAGTTTTACTGGGGCCAACGTCCTGACTTTC.

This sequence joins TRBV7-9 and TRBJ2-7; D may be TRBD1 (5 bases). V was pared by 3 bases and J by 0 bases, with 9 bases between. The germline gives CDR1 SEHNR, CDR2 FQNEAQ (reference sequence). CDR3 length: 14 amino acids. The CDR3 DNA is TGTGCCAGCAGCTTGGACAAGGCCTCCTACGAGCAGTACGTC. It is translated as CASSLDKASYEQYV.